This TCR beta chain came from a study of radiotherapy plus CTLA-4 blockade in lung cancer. Concerning this clone itself: Its antigen is currently unknown.

Repertoires were generated with immunoSEQ multiplex PCR, while TCRdb's copy carries only in-frame clones and drops some. Among approximately 52,000 clones listed, approximately 80% were seen once. The germline V gene has CDR1 MNHNS and CDR2 SASEGT. CDR3 length: 14 amino acids. With 6 bases clipped from V and 6 bases from J, the junction kept 6 bases outside the gene matches. Broader study findings: Tumor-derived TCR clones expanded in blood after radiotherapy plus ipilimumab.

The material was peripheral blood, obtained from a patient treated with radiotherapy plus ipilimumab. The sequence derives from a human donor with non-small cell lung cancer whose response to radiotherapy plus ipilimumab could not be evaluated. This chain joins TRBV6-1 and TRBJ2-3; TRBD2 matches at 10 bases. The CDR3 sequence: CASSLSGGFDTQYF. CDR3 DNA sequence: TGTGCCAGCAGCCTTAGCGGGGGGTTCGATACGCAGTATTTT.